This paragraph reports one T cell receptor beta chain. Its antigen remains unidentified. MiXCR, applied by TCRdb to the reads, yields one record per CDR3 protein. The sample holds about 770,000 distinct CDR3 sequences, about 27% seen once. This sample is drawn from a study of T cell repertoires in cytomegalovirus infection. At the level of the study: Matching HLA type, along with CMV infection, was indicated by public TCR beta signatures. Broader study findings: Dominating the ex vivo response were HLA-C-restricted CMV-specific TCR beta clonotypes.

Germline V gene lookup returns CDR1 LNHDA and CDR2 SQIVND (reference sequence). Trimming took 7 bases from V and 6 from J; bases not matched to a gene: 13. There are 15 residues in the CDR3. The material sequenced was cultured CD8+ T cells from PBMCs, taken from culture after CMV antigen stimulation. This chain connects TRBV19 to TRBJ1-1; 8 positions agree with TRBD1. This receptor was taken from a human donor in good health (CMV status not recorded). Some clones in this sample may be carry-over from other donors' samples. For the CDR3, the DNA is TGTGCCAGTATAACTTGGACAGGGAATAGGGCTGAAGCTTTCTTT. It specifies CASITWTGNRAEAFF.